The 30 T cell receptor beta chains below come from one sample, sequenced in a study of cytomegalovirus exposure and HLA in healthy donors. The data were produced by immunoSEQ multiplex PCR, yet TCRdb's version contains in-frame clones alone and is incomplete. Among some 170,000 clones listed, 80% to 90% were seen once. Specimen: PBMCs. The source is a woman in her 30s in good health and CMV-seronegative.

The chain has TRBV4-1 and TRBJ2-2, with TRBD1 matching over 10 bases. CDR1 is MGHRA, CDR2 YSYEKL, per germline. CDR3 length equals 16 residues. V was pared by 0 bases and J by 6 bases, with 4 bases of the junction left unmatched. The CDR3 DNA follows: TGCGCCAGCAGCCAAGAGACAGGGGGCGCCGCCGGGGAGCTGTTTTTT. It yields the protein CASSQETGGAAGELFF.

V usage is TRBV6-5 and J usage is TRBJ1-2; 10 bases are shared with TRBD1. The CDR3 runs 14 residues. Losses at the gene ends were 6 bases for V and 7 bases for J; bases not matched to a gene: 8. Germline V gives CDR1 MNHEY, CDR2 SVGAGI. CDR3 nucleotide sequence: TGTGCCAGCAGCCCCCGACAGGGGGCCGGTGGCTACACCTTC. This gives the protein CASSPRQGAGGYTF.

The rearrangement uses TRBV27 and TRBJ2-6; possibly TRBD2 for D (6 bases). Germline CDR1 reads MNHEY; CDR2 reads SMNVEV (reference sequence). The CDR3 has 15 residues. Trimming removed 6 bases at V and 0 bases at J, with 9 bases between. The CDR3 spells CASRLGGSGANVLTF. The CDR3 nucleotides are TGTGCCAGCAGGCTGGGGGGCTCTGGGGCCAACGTCCTGACTTTC.

Points on this clone: A read error may account for a junction end that differs from germline. The genes are TRBV10-3 and TRBJ1-1; 7 bases are a match to TRBD1. Germline CDR1 reads ENHRY; CDR2 reads SYGVKD. CDR3 size: 15 residues. CDR3 bases: TGTGCCATCACTGAGAGCCGACAGGGGAACACTGAAGCTTTCTTT. As protein: CAITESRQGNTEAFF.

The rearrangement uses TRBV7-9 and TRBJ1-2; D gene ambiguous. The germline gives CDR1 SEHNR, CDR2 FQNEAQ (reference sequence). Trimming took 5 bases from V and 1 from J, leaving 8 bases between them. The CDR3 has 13 residues. This CDR3 is CASSPESNYGYTF. The CDR3 nucleotides are TGTGCCAGCAGCCCCGAGAGTAACTATGGCTACACCTTC.

The chain employs TRBV5-4 and TRBJ1-2, with no clear D. The CDR3 loop spans 15 amino acids. Germline CDR1 reads SGHNT; CDR2 reads YYREEE (reference sequence). V was cut by 1 base and J by 6 bases, with 16 bases left in between. The CDR3 nucleotides read TGTGCCAGCAGCTTGTGGGGAGCCCCGAGGCATGGCTACACCTTC. This sequence encodes CASSLWGAPRHGYTF.

The chain uses TRBV2 and TRBJ1-1, with a weak D call TRBD1 (6 bases). Trimming took 10 bases from V and 1 from J, leaving 19 bases between them. The CDR3 totals 15 residues. Germline CDR1 SNHLY, CDR2 FYNNEI. CDR3 bases: TGTGCCACCGATCAGACAGGCCCGACGAACACTGAAGCTTTCTTT. This sequence encodes CATDQTGPTNTEAFF.

V gene TRBV7-6 combines with J gene TRBJ2-7, with TRBD1 matching 8 bases. The V and J ends lost 5 bases and 5 bases, in that order; junction bases with no gene match: 5. The CDR3 runs to 13 residues. The germline gives CDR1 SGHVS, CDR2 FNYEAQ. The CDR3: CASSPDRGHEQYF. The CDR3 bases are TGTGCCAGCAGCCCCGACAGGGGACACGAGCAGTACTTC. The whole variable domain, remainder taken from reference TRBV7-6 and TRBJ2-7, is GAGVSQSPRYKVTKRGQDVALRCDPISGHVSLYWYRQALGQGPEFLTYFNYEAQQDKSGLPNDRFSAERPEGSISTLTIQRTEQRDSAMYRCASSPDRGHEQYFGPGTRLTVT.

The chain uses TRBV5-1 and TRBJ1-1; D not certain. CDR3 length: 14 amino acids. The germline CDR1 and CDR2 sequences are SGHRS and YFSETQ. The V gene lost 6 bases and the J gene lost 0 bases, with 12 bases spanning the gap. CDR3 coding DNA: TGCGCCAGCAATGCGGAGTACATGAACACTGAAGCTTTCTTT. Protein sequence: CASNAEYMNTEAFF.

The chain is built from TRBV30 and TRBJ1-2; D may be TRBD1 (6 bases). V lost 0 bases, J lost 6 bases, and 11 bases lay in between. Germline V gene data show CDR1 as GTSNPN and CDR2 as SVGIG (reference sequence). The CDR3 contains 13 residues. In nucleotides, the CDR3 is TGTGCCTGGAGTGTACGAGGGGGTGATGGCTACACCTTC. Translated: CAWSVRGGDGYTF.

The CDR3 is CASSYARDRGNTEAFF. The CDR3 bases are TGTGCCAGCAGTTATGCCCGGGACAGGGGAAACACTGAAGCTTTCTTT. The rearrangement joins TRBV7-9 to TRBJ1-1; 10 bases agree with TRBD1. Trimming took 6 bases from V and 2 from J; bases not matched to a gene: 9. From germline, CDR1 is SEHNR and CDR2 FQNEAQ (reference sequence). CDR3 length: 16 amino acids.

This chain links TRBV30 with TRBJ1-1, with TRBD1 as a possible D gene (5 bases). This CDR3 contains 13 residues. V was clipped by 1 base and J by 1 base, with 7 bases between them. Germline CDR1 reads GTSNPN; CDR2 reads SVGIG (reference sequence). The chain's CDR3 is CAWSGQRNTEAFF. Written as DNA, the CDR3 is TGTGCCTGGAGTGGACAGAGGAACACTGAAGCTTTCTTT.

The chain is built from TRBV5-6 and TRBJ1-1, with 7 bases matching TRBD1. CDR3 size: 15 residues. CDR1 is SGHDT and CDR2 is YYEEEE in the germline V gene. The V segment lost 0 bases and the J segment 3 bases; nucleotides outside the gene matches: 5. The CDR3 region has the DNA TGTGCCAGCAGCTTGGGCGGGCAGGGGGACACTGAAGCTTTCTTT. Its protein is CASSLGGQGDTEAFF.

J is TRBJ2-7 and V is TRBV27; D is perhaps TRBD1 (6 bases). The CDR3 loop spans 14 amino acids. Looked up from germline, CDR1 is MNHEY and CDR2 is SMNVEV (reference sequence). V was clipped by 2 bases and J by 6 bases, with 14 bases between them. The CDR3 nucleotides are TGTGCCAGCAGTTTAAGCGCAGGGGCTACCGAGCAGTACTTC. It codes for CASSLSAGATEQYF.

J is TRBJ2-7 and V is TRBV27; TRBD2 matches 7 bases. With 6 bases clipped from V and 5 bases from J, the junction kept 10 bases outside the gene matches. Germline-derived CDR1 and CDR2 are MNHEY and SMNVEV (reference sequence). This CDR3 has 14 residues. The CDR3 DNA is TGTGCCAGCAGCACGGGGGGTCCCCATAACGAGCAGTACTTC. Protein product: CASSTGGPHNEQYF.

In this sample, this clone turned up a few times. This rearrangement joins TRBV4-1 to TRBJ2-7; D is unclear. The CDR3 sequence is 14 residues long. Per the germline V gene, CDR1 is MGHRA and CDR2 is YSYEKL. The V and J ends lost 1 base and 2 bases respectively, with 9 bases between them. The CDR3 DNA reads as TGCGCCAGCAGCCAAGGTAGCAGTACCTACGAGCAGTACTTC. The encoded protein is CASSQGSSTYEQYF.

This chain uses TRBV2 with TRBJ2-7; 7 nucleotides line up with TRBD2. V lost 4 bases, J lost 0 bases, and 3 bases stayed unmatched. Germline V lookup: CDR1 SNHLY, CDR2 FYNNEI. The CDR3 has 14 amino acids. The DNA of the CDR3 is TGTGCCAGCAGTGGGCTAGCGGACTCCTACGAGCAGTACTTC. It yields the protein CASSGLADSYEQYF.

This rearrangement joins TRBV5-1 to TRBJ1-2; 7 positions match TRBD1. The CDR3 extends over 15 amino acids. Unmatched junction bases numbered 10, after V lost 1 base and J lost 7 bases. The germline gives CDR1 SGHRS, CDR2 YFSETQ. CDR3 bases: TGCGCCAGCAGCTTGCTGCGACAGGGATTAGGTGGCTACACCTTC. Its translation is CASSLLRQGLGGYTF.

The chain employs TRBV7-8 and TRBJ1-2; D perhaps matches TRBD1 (5 bases). V was pared by 1 base and J by 3 bases, with 21 bases between. The CDR3 sequence is 18 residues long. Germline CDR1 reads SGHVS; CDR2 reads FQNEAQ. Here the CDR3 reads CASSLVARTLKADYGYTF. The CDR3 nucleotides are TGTGCCAGCAGCTTAGTCGCCCGGACACTCAAGGCGGACTATGGCTACACCTTC. Drawing the rest from reference TRBV7-8 and TRBJ1-2, the complete variable domain is GAGVSQSPRYKVAKRGQDVALRCDPISGHVSLFWYQQALGQGPEFLTYFQNEAQLDKSGLPSDRFFAERPEGSVSTLKIQRTQQEDSAVYLCASSLVARTLKADYGYTFGSGTRLTVV.

In DNA, the CDR3 is TGTGCCTGGGGACAGGGATTCCGAGAGACCCAGTACTTC. Translating it yields CAWGQGFRETQYF. This chain connects TRBV30 to TRBJ2-5, with 8 bases lining up with TRBD1. Trimming took 5 bases from V and 4 from J; bases not matched to a gene: 6. The germline CDR1 and CDR2 sequences are GTSNPN and SVGIG (reference sequence). The CDR3 runs to 13 residues.

This sequence joins TRBV2 and TRBJ1-5; D possibly corresponds to TRBD1 (6 bases). The CDR3 has 18 amino acids. Germline V gene lookup returns CDR1 SNHLY and CDR2 FYNNEI. V gave up 4 bases and J gave up 0 bases, with 19 bases separating them. The CDR3 DNA reads as TGTGCCAGCAGTGGGCCCTGGACAGCTGAGTATAGCAATCAGCCCCAGCATTTT. Its translation: CASSGPWTAEYSNQPQHF.

The V call is TRBV4-2, the J call TRBJ2-3, with D unclear. There are 13 residues in the CDR3. V shed 3 bases and J shed 2 bases, with 6 bases lying between them. CDR1 LGHNA and CDR2 YNFKEQ come from the germline V gene. CDR3: CASSHATTDTQYF. The CDR3, as DNA: TGTGCCAGCAGCCATGCTACCACAGATACGCAGTATTTT.

Only one count was recorded for this clone. The V and J genes are TRBV4-1 and TRBJ2-3; 14 bases map to TRBD2. The junction had 9 bases not matched to a gene; V was cut back by 4 bases and J by 0 bases. The CDR3 loop spans 19 amino acids. Looked up from germline, CDR1 is MGHRA and CDR2 is YSYEKL. The CDR3 sequence: CASSLGTSGGSSSTDTQYF. The DNA for the CDR3 is TGCGCCAGCAGCCTTGGGACTAGCGGGGGATCGTCTAGCACAGATACGCAGTATTTT.

CDR3: CASSRGTGLSGNTIYF. The CDR3 region has the DNA TGTGCCAGCAGTCGGGGGACAGGGCTCTCTGGAAACACCATATATTTT. The V call is TRBV27, the J call TRBJ1-3; 9 bases are a match to TRBD1. CDR1 is MNHEY, CDR2 SMNVEV, per germline (reference sequence). This CDR3 has 16 amino acids. V gave up 5 bases and J gave up 0 bases; unmatched junction bases: 5.

This clone was picked up a small number of times. This chain links TRBV6-1 with TRBJ2-1; TRBD2 agrees at 11 bases. The CDR3 totals 15 residues. CDR1 MNHNS and CDR2 SASEGT come from the germline V gene. V shed 5 bases, J shed 5 bases, and the junction held 5 bases outside the gene matches. CDR3 sequence reads: CASSSLAGGNNEQFF. In DNA, the CDR3 is TGTGCCAGCAGTTCGCTAGCGGGGGGAAACAATGAGCAGTTCTTC.

The J gene is TRBJ1-5, the V gene TRBV19; D unresolved. The CDR3 length is 11 residues. In germline, CDR1 is LNHDA, CDR2 SQIVND (reference sequence). DNA for the CDR3: TGTGCGGCGGGTTGGAATCAGCCCCAGCATTTT. It encodes CAAGWNQPQHF. Complete variable domain (other parts from reference TRBV19 and TRBJ1-5): DGGITQSPKYLFRKEGQNVTLSCEQNLNHDAMYWYRQDPGQGLRLIYYSQIVNDFQKGDIAEGYSVSREKKESFPLTVTSAQKNPTAFYLCAAGWNQPQHFGDGTRLSIL.

This chain joins TRBV4-1 and TRBJ2-3; D is perhaps TRBD2 (6 bases). Germline loops: CDR1 MGHRA, CDR2 YSYEKL. The CDR3 extends over 16 amino acids. With 4 bases removed from V and 4 bases from J, the gap between germline ends came to 18 bases. The CDR3 region is CASSRQRVEVSDTQYF. In nucleotides, the CDR3 is TGCGCCAGCAGCCGTCAGCGGGTGGAGGTCTCAGATACGCAGTATTTT.

This rearrangement joins TRBV5-8 to TRBJ2-7; perhaps TRBD2 as D (5 bases). From germline, CDR1 is SGHTS and CDR2 YDEGEE. The CDR3 covers 13 residues. V gave up 6 bases and J gave up 5 bases, with 15 bases separating them. The CDR3 DNA is TGTGCCAGCACCTCAAGGAGCGGCCACGAGCAGTACTTC. Protein product: CASTSRSGHEQYF.

The genes are TRBV6-1 and TRBJ1-5; D perhaps matches TRBD1 (5 bases). The CDR3 has 15 amino acids. The germline CDR1 and CDR2 sequences are MNHNS and SASEGT. V was cut by 1 base and J by 4 bases, with 11 bases left in between. The CDR3 region is CASSEGSRGNQPQHF. The CDR3, as DNA: TGTGCCAGCAGTGAAGGCTCACGGGGGAATCAGCCCCAGCATTTT.

The chain links TRBV28 to TRBJ2-5; TRBD2 agrees at 8 bases. The length of the CDR3 is 16 residues. Trimming at V came to 5 bases and at J to 3 bases, leaving 11 bases not matched to a gene. Germline V gene lookup returns CDR1 MDHEN and CDR2 SYDVKM. The CDR3 DNA is TGTGCCAGCAGTGATCTTCCGGGACTAGGGAAAGAGACCCAGTACTTC. Translated: CASSDLPGLGKETQYF. The full variable domain, its missing parts supplied by reference TRBV28 and TRBJ2-5, is DVKVTQSSRYLVKRTGEKVFLECVQDMDHENMFWYRQDPGLGLRLIYFSYDVKMKEKGDIPEGYSVSREKKERFSLILESASTNQTSMYLCASSDLPGLGKETQYFGPGTRLLVL.